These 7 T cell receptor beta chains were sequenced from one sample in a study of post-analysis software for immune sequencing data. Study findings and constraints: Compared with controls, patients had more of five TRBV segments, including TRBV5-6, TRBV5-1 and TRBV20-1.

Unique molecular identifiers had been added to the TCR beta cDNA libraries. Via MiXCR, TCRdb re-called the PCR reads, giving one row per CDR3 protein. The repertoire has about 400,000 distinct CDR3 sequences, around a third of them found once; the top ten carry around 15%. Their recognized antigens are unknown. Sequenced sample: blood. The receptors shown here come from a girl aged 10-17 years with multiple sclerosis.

This CDR3 reads CASSPKVGGDYNEQFF. As DNA, the CDR3 is TGTGCCAGCAGCCCGAAGGTGGGCGGGGACTACAATGAGCAGTTCTTC. The chain joins TRBV7-6 to TRBJ2-1; D is possibly TRBD2 (6 bases). V lost 5 bases and J lost 3, with 17 bases in between. CDR1 is SGHVS and CDR2 is FNYEAQ in the germline V gene. The CDR3 has 16 amino acids. The full variable domain, its missing parts supplied by reference TRBV7-6 and TRBJ2-1, is GAGVSQSPRYKVTKRGQDVALRCDPISGHVSLYWYRQALGQGPEFLTYFNYEAQQDKSGLPNDRFSAERPEGSISTLTIQRTEQRDSAMYRCASSPKVGGDYNEQFFGPGTRLTVL.

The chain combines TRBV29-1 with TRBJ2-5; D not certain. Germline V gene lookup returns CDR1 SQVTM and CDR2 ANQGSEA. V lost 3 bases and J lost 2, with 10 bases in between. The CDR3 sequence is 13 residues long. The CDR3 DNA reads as TGCAGCGTTGAGGTCAGGCGACAAGAGACCCAGTACTTC. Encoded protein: CSVEVRRQETQYF.

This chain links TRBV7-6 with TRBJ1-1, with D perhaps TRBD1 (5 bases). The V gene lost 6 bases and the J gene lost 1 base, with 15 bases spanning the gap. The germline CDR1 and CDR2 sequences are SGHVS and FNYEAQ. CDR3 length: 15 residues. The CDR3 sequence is CASRPSWGTNTEAFF. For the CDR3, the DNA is TGTGCCAGCAGGCCCTCGTGGGGGACGAACACTGAAGCTTTCTTT.

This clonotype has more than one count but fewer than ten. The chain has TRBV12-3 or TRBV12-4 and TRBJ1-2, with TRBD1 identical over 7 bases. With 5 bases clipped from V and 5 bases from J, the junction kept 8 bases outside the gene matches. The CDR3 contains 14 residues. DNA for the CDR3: TGTGCCAGCAGTCTCCGACAGGGTAGATATGGCTACACCTTC. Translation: CASSLRQGRYGYTF.

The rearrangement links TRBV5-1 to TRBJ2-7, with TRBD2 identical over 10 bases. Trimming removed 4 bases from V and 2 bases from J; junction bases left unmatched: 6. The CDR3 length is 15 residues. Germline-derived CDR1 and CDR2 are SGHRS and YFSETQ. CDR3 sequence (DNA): TGCGCCAGCAGCCGGTCCACTAGCGGGACCTACGAGCAGTACTTC. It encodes CASSRSTSGTYEQYF.

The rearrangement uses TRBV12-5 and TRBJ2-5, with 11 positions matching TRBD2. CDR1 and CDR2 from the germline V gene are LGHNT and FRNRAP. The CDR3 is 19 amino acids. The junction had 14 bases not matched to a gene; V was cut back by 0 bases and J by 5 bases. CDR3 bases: TGTGCTAGTGGTTTGGTACCTGTGGTTAGCGGGGGGGCGGAGGAGACCCAGTACTTC. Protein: CASGLVPVVSGGAEETQYF.

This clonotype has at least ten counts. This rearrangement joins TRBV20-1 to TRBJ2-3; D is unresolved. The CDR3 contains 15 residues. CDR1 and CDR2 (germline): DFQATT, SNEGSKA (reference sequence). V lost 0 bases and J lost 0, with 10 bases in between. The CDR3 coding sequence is TGCAGTGCTAGAGATTTCGGAGCTAGCACAGATACGCAGTATTTT. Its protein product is CSARDFGASTDTQYF.